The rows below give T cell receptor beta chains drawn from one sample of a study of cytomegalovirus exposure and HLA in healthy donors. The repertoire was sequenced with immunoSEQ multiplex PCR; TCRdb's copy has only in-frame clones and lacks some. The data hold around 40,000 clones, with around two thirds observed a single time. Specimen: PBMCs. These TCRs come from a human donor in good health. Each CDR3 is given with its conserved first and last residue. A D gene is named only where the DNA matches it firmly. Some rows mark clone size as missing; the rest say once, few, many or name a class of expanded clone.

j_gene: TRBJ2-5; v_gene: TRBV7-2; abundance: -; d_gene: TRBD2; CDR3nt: TGTGCCAGCAGCCCCAAGGGACTAGCGGGGGGGGAGACCCAGTACTTC; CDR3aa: CASSPKGLAGGETQYF
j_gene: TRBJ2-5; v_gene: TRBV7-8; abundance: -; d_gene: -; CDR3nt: TGTGCCAGCAGTGAGGGCCACGAGACCCAGTACTTC; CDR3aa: CASSEGHETQYF
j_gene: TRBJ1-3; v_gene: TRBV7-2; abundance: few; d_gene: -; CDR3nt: TGTGCCAGCAGCTTACATCGGGTGAGCTCTGGAAACACCATATATTTT; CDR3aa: CASSLHRVSSGNTIYF
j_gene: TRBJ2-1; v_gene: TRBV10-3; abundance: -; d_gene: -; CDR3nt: TGTGCCATCAAGGCGGTAAGCTCCTACAATGAGCAGTTCTTC; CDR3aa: CAIKAVSSYNEQFF
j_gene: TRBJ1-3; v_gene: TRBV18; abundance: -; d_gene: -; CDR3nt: TGTGCCAGCTCCCGCCCGGGACTAGAGGGATCTGGAAACACCATATATTTT; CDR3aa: CASSRPGLEGSGNTIYF
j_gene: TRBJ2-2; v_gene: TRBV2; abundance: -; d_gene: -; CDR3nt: TGTGCCAGCAGTGGCGGCCAGTCGAGAACCGGGGAGCTGTTTTTT; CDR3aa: CASSGGQSRTGELFF
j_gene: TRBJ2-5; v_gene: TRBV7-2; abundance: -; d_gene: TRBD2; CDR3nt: TGTGCCAGCAGCTTATTAAGGCGGGGGGGCCTGGAGACCCAGTACTTC; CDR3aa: CASSLLRRGGLETQYF
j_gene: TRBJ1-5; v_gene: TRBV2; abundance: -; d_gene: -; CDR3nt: TGTGCCAGCAGTGACCGGAGGGGCAATCAGCCCCAGCATTTT; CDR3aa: CASSDRRGNQPQHF
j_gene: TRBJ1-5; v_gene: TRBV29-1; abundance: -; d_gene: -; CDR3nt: TGCAGCGTTCCAAGGGGTTATAGCAATCAGCCCCAGCATTTT; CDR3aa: CSVPRGYSNQPQHF
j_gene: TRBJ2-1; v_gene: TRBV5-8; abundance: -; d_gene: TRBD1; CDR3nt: TGTGCCAGCAGCCGACAGGGGGATTCCTACAATGAGCAGTTCTTC; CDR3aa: CASSRQGDSYNEQFF
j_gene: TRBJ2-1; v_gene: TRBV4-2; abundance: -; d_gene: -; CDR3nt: TGTGCCAGCAGCCATCGCACAGGCATCCTCTCCTACAATGAGCAGTTCTTC; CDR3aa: CASSHRTGILSYNEQFF
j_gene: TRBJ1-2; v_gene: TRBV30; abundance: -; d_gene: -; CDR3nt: TGTGCCTGGAGTACCGTCGGGGGGGTCTATGGCTACACCTTC; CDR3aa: CAWSTVGGVYGYTF
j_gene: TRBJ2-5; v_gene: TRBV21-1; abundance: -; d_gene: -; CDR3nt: TGTGCCAGCAGCAAACGGGATCCACAATCCTCCGGGGAGACCCAGTACTTC; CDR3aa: CASSKRDPQSSGETQYF
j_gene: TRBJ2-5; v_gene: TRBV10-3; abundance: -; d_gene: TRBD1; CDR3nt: TGTGCCGTGTCGCCGGGACAGGGGGCGGAAGGCCAAGAGACCCAGTACTTC; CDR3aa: CAVSPGQGAEGQETQYF
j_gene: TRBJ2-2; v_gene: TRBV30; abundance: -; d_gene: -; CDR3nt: TGTGCCTGTTCCGGGGTGAACACCGGGGAGCTGTTTTTT; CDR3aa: CACSGVNTGELFF
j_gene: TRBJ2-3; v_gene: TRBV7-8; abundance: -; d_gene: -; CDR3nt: TGTGCCAGCAGCTCGACAGTAAACCTGCCAGATACGCAGTATTTT; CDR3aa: CASSSTVNLPDTQYF
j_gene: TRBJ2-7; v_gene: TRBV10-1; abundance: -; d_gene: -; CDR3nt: TGCGCCAGCAGTGAGGGCATCTCCTACGAGCAGTACTTC; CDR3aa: CASSEGISYEQYF
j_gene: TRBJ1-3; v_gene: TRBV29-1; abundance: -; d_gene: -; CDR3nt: TGCAGCGTTGGGGAGGTATCTGGAAACACCATATATTTT; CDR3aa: CSVGEVSGNTIYF
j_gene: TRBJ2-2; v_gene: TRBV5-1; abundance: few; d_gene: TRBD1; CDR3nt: TGCGCCAGCACCTTGGACAGGCCGAACACCGGGGAGCTGTTTTTT; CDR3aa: CASTLDRPNTGELFF
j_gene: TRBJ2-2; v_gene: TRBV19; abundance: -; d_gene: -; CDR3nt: TGTGCCAGTAGTATAGATTCCCCCCACACCCTTAGGGGGAACACCGGGGAGCTGTTTTTT; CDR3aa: CASSIDSPHTLRGNTGELFF
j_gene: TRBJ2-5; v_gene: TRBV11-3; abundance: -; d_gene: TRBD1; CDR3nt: TGTGCCAGCAGCAAAACAGGGGGCGAGACCCAGTACTTC; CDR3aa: CASSKTGGETQYF
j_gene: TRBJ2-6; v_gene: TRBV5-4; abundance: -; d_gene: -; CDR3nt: TGTGCCAGCAGCTTTTATCAGGGTATTTATGGGGCCAACGTCCTGACTTTC; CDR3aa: CASSFYQGIYGANVLTF
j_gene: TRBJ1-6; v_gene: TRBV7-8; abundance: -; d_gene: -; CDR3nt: TGTGCCAGCAGCTTATTGGGGAGGAGGAACAATTCACCCCTCCACTTT; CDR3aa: CASSLLGRRNNSPLHF
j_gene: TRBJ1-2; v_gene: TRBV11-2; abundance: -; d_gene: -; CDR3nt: TGTGCCAGCAGTCCGCCCGGGACTGGGGCAGGGAATGGCTACACCTTC; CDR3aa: CASSPPGTGAGNGYTF
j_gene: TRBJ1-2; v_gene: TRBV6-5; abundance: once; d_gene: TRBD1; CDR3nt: TGTGCCAGCAGCGGGACGACAGGGCTCTATGGCTACACCTTC; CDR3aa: CASSGTTGLYGYTF
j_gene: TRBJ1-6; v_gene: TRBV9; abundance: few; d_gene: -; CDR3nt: TGTGCCAGCAGCGTAAGTGTCGCGAGCTCCTATAATTCACCCCTCCACTTT; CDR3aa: CASSVSVASSYNSPLHF
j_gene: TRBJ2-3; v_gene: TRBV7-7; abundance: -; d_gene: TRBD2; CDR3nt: TGTGCTAGCAGCTTAGCGGGGACTGGAGATACGCAGTATTTT; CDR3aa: CASSLAGTGDTQYF
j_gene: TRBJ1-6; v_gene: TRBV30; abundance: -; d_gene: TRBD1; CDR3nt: TGTGCCTGGAGTATCCTGGACAGGTCCTATAATTCACCCCTCCACTTT; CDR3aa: CAWSILDRSYNSPLHF
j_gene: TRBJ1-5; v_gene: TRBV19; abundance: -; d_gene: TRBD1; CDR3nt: TGTGCCAGTAGCATAAAGACAGGGGGCCTTCAGCCCCAGCATTTT; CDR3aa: CASSIKTGGLQPQHF
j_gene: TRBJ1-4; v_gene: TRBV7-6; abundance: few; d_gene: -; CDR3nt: TGTGCCAGCAGCTTAGAGTCAGGAGGTGTAAAACTGTTTTTT; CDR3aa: CASSLESGGVKLFF
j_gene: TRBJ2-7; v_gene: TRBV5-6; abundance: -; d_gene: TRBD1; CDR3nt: TGTGCCAGCAGCCTGGACAGGGAATTCTACGAGCAGTACTTC; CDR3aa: CASSLDREFYEQYF
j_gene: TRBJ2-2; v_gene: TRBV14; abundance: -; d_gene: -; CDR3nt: TGTGCCAGCAGCCATGAACTCGGTCCTTACACCGGGGAGCTGTTTTTT; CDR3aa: CASSHELGPYTGELFF
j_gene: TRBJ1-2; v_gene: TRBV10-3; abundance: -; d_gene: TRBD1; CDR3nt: TGTGCCATCAGTGAGAAACGAGACAGGGACTATGGCTACACCTTC; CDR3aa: CAISEKRDRDYGYTF
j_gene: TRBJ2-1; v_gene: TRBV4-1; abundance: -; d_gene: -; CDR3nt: TGCGCCAGCAGCCAAGATCCGGCGGGGAGCTCCTACAATGAGCAGTTCTTC; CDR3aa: CASSQDPAGSSYNEQFF
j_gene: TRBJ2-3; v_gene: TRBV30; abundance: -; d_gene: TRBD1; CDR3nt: TGTGCCTGGAGTACCTCCGGGACAGGGCCGCAGTATTTT; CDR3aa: CAWSTSGTGPQYF
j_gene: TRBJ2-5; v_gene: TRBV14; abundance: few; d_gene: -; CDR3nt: TGTGCCAGCAGCTATGGACTAACCCGTGCGGGGACCCAGTACTTC; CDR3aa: CASSYGLTRAGTQYF
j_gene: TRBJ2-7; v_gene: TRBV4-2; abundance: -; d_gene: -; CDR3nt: TGTGCCAGCAGCCAAGGGGGTAGGGGCTACGAGCAGTACTTC; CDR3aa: CASSQGGRGYEQYF
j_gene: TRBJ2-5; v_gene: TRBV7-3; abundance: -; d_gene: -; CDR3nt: TGTGCCAGCAGCTGCAGGGGAGCGTGTGAGACCCAGTACTTC; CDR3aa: CASSCRGACETQYF
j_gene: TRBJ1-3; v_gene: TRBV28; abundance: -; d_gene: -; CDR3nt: TGTGCCAGCAGTTCTACAGGGATCTCTGGAAACACCATATATTTT; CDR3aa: CASSSTGISGNTIYF
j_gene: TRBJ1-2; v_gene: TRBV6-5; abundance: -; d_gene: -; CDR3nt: TGTGCCAGCAGCCCGGGAACAGGGCGACACACCTTC; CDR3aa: CASSPGTGRHTF
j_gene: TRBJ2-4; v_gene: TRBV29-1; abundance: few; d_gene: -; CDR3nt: TGCAGCGTTGAAGTTCCCGGGGACATTCAGTACTTC; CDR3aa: CSVEVPGDIQYF
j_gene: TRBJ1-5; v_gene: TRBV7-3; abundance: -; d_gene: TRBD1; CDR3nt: TGTGCCAGCAGCCCCACAGGGGGCACTCAGCCCCAGCATTTT; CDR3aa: CASSPTGGTQPQHF
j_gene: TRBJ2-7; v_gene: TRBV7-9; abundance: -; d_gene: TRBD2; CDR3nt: TGTGCCAGCAGCACGCGGGGGACGGGCAACGAGCAGTACTTC; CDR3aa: CASSTRGTGNEQYF
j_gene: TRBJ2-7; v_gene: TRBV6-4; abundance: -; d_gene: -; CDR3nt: TGTGCCATTCCGGGACTCTCTTCCGAGCAGTACTTC; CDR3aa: CAIPGLSSEQYF
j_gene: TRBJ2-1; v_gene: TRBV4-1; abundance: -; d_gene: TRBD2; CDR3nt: TGCGCCAGCAGCCAAGAAGGCGGGGGGGAGAGGTTCTTC; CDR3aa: CASSQEGGGERFF
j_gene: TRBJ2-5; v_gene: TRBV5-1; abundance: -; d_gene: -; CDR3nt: TGCGCCAGCAGTGGCAGTCCGCAAGAGACCCAGTACTTC; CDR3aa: CASSGSPQETQYF
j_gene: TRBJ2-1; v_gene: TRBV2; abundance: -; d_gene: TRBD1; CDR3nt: TGTGCCAGCAGCGGGACAGGTCGTGGCAATGAGCAGTTCTTC; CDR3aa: CASSGTGRGNEQFF
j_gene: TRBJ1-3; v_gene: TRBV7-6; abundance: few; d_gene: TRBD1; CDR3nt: TGTGCCAGCAGCTCCCGGACAGGGACAAATGGAAACACCATATATTTT; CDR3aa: CASSSRTGTNGNTIYF
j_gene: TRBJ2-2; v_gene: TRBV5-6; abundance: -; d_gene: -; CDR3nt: TGTGCCAGCAGCTTCCAGAACACCGGGGAGCTGTTTTTT; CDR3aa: CASSFQNTGELFF
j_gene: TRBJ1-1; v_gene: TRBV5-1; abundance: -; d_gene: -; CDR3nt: TGCGCCAGCAGCTTGGCCTATAACACTGAAGCTTTCTTT; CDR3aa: CASSLAYNTEAFF
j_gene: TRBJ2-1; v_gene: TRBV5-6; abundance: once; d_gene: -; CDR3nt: TGTGCCAGCAGCTTAGCCGATGAGCAGTTCTTC; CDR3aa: CASSLADEQFF
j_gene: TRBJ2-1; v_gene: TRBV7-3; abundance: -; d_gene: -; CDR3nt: TGTGCCAGCAGCCAGCTAGGAAGAAATGAGCAGTTCTTC; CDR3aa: CASSQLGRNEQFF
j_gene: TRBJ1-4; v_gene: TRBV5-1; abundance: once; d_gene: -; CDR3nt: TGCGCCAGCAGCCGAACAGGGTCTCCAAATGAAAAACTGTTTTTT; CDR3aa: CASSRTGSPNEKLFF
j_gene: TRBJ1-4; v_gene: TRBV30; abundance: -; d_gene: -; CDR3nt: TGTGCCTGGAGAGGCGGGAATGAAAAACTGTTTTTT; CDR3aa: CAWRGGNEKLFF